The present T cell receptor beta chain was sequenced within a study of cytomegalovirus exposure and HLA in healthy donors listed by TCRdb under 2017. In terms of the full investigation: In an earlier analysis of about 560 of the donors, approximately 260 Gb of sequence data and 100 million or so unique TCR beta sequences from 150 million to 200 million T cells were reported. Approximately 300 gigabases of sequencing data and 70 million to 95 million unique TCR sequences made up an early release that covered 500 to 700 HLA-typed donors. Among the roughly 380 genotyped donors, around 79% belonged to the genetic ancestry cluster associated with self-reported Caucasian donors. The study was designed to test whether signatures of past pathogen exposure could be identified by cataloging public T cell receptors. The study profiled the T cell repertoires of hundreds of subjects by immunosequencing and related them to cytomegalovirus serostatus. In addition to the first cohort of 500 to 850 subjects, a separate validation cohort of approximately 130 different subjects was used. To predict cytomegalovirus infection status, the study combined high-throughput TCR immunosequencing, statistical association of individual TCRs with disease status, and machine learning. To study patterns of TCR occurrence, a later analysis re-analyzed previously published TCR beta repertoires from 700 or so donors and added high-resolution HLA genotyping. Rather than using new phenotypic data, the later analysis identified candidate immune exposures from TCR beta sequences and from how often those sequences occurred across donors. An earlier analysis of several hundred of the donors applied high-throughput TCR beta sequencing to assess whether each TCR beta V gene segment acted as functional or pseudogenic. Donor age, sex, ethnicity and CMV serostatus were compiled together with the repertoire data. Genome-wide SNP genotypes for about 55% of the 666 donors were used in a later genetic analysis, which treated that subset as a discovery cohort. Every discovery cohort repertoire had been produced on one sequencing platform. Both class I and class II loci were covered by HLA typing, at four-digit resolution. The number of donors typed differed by locus, with about 629-630 for A, B, C, DRB1 and DQB1, approximately 500 for DQA1, 606 for DPA1, and some 440 for DPB1. Roughly five DR-DQ haplotypes were treated as single units for association and clustering because of strong linkage in the cohort. Among roughly 400 genotyped donors of the cohort, an average of approximately 220,000 unique TCR beta nucleotide sequences was sequenced per donor, of which about 20% were non-productive.

With respect to this clone: This clone's antigen is unknown. One base away there is no much larger clone; base qualities are not given.

Receptor amplification or capture employed the immunoSEQ multiplex PCR assay. The multiplex PCR relied on a mix of 60 forward primers for TCR Vbeta segments and 13 reverse primers for TCR Jbeta segments. The CDR3 region of rearranged TCR beta genes was amplified from genomic DNA with a multiplex PCR assay. The Illumina HiSeq System was used to sequence the amplified TCR beta libraries as 87-base-pair reads. The authors' analysis ran thus. In a later analysis, some 80 million unique TCR beta chains were counted across the approximately 640 repertoires, and roughly 10 million of these chains were shared by at least two donors. Raw reads were error-corrected and collapsed into unique sequences by a nearest-neighbor algorithm in which closely related sequences were merged to remove PCR and sequencing errors. V, D and J gene segments were assigned by aligning CDR3 sequences to IMGT reference sequences. For a sequence to be retained, a match of at least six nucleotides to both a V gene segment and a J gene segment was required. Rearrangements were classified as productive when the CDR3 lacked stop codons and remained in frame with V and J, and all other rearrangements were classified as non-productive. Following IMGT convention, CDR3 was defined as the stretch from the second conserved V-encoded cysteine to the conserved J-encoded phenylalanine. In an earlier analysis of some 550 of the donors, sequences lacking an unambiguous match to a single V gene segment were excluded. In an earlier analysis of 587 of the donors, a V segment was called functional when productive rearrangements were above 56.7%, and segregating when the standard deviation between donors exceeded 5%. A statistical classification framework was built to diagnose cytomegalovirus status from the catalog of TCR beta chain sequences. In a later analysis, TCR nucleotide sequences were compared against IMGT/GENE-DB human TR gene sequences so that V and J genes could be assigned. The TCRdist pipeline was used in a later analysis to assign CDR3 sequences and most-parsimonious VDJ recombination scenarios. In a later analysis, each TCR beta chain was defined by its CDR3 amino acid sequence together with its V-gene family, and reads without a unique V-gene family were excluded. A later analysis removed 592 highly shared, low-generation-probability nucleotide sequences to deal with suspected cross-contamination and a sequencing artifact. For each public chain, a later analysis derived a clonal expansion index from normalized ranks of inferred template counts within each repertoire. Generation probabilities in a later analysis came from a VDJ recombination model fitted to out-of-frame rearrangements, and those results were checked against IGoR. Hypergeometric tests were used in a later analysis to score TCR-TCR, TCR-HLA and TCR-CMV co-occurrence, with a repertoire-size bias correction applied to the TCR pairs. In a later analysis, false discovery rates were estimated by permuting HLA or CMV assignments 20 times. In a later analysis, co-occurring TCRs were grouped with DBSCAN, and TCRdist sequence similarity was added when clustering was performed within HLA-allele-positive subsets. Co-occurrence clustering excluded repertoires with fewer than 30,000 or more than 120,000 public chains, plus five with anomalous nucleotide sharing. TCRdb obtained this table from immuneACCESS and retained in-frame rearrangements with V and J assigned. These tables miss some clones; where compared with another copy, unresolved V genes account for less than half of the shortfall, and the remainder is unexplained. Clone size and V and J calls were adopted from that table, with D and trimming inferred from the DNA. This sample holds about 130,000 clones; 70% to 85% were observed only once. The ten largest clones add up to around 1.7% of the sample.

V is pruned by 3 bases and J by 0 bases, leaving 7 bases of the junction without a gene match. Looking up the germline V gene (reference sequence) yields CDR1 LNHDA and CDR2 SQIVND. The CDR3 contains 17 residues, cysteine and phenylalanine counted. Only the CDR3 portion is preserved as DNA: 51 bases, with reading frame beginning at the first base. Overall study results and their limits: According to a later analysis, most CMV-associated TCR beta chains appeared to be HLA-restricted, and the HLA associations seemed to be driven largely by CMV exposure. Because HLA typing was unavailable for some donors at each locus, only the typed subset was used in association tests. A later analysis found that TCR association rates varied across HLA loci, with DRB1 alleles showing the most associated TCRs and HLA-C alleles the fewest. The only immune exposure information available for the cohort was CMV serostatus. In both the original and validation cohorts, the classifier was reported to diagnose cytomegalovirus status with high specificity and sensitivity. Assigning TCR associations to individual alleles was difficult when HLA alleles, especially DR and DQ, strongly co-occurred. Linkage disequilibrium might explain the correlated functional status among segregating V segments, but an unknown experimental factor could not be excluded. At a false discovery rate of 0.05, a later analysis linked 15,000 to 20,000 TCR beta sequences to specific HLA alleles. A cluster of highly shared sequence variants was judged likely to be a technical artifact of the sequencing pipeline. In vitro tests confirmed that three of the cytomegalovirus-associated TCR beta chains recognize cytomegalovirus antigens. An earlier analysis of some 590 of the donors showed that most TCR beta V segments appeared in productive rearrangements either about 90% or about 30% of the time, which broadly matched IMGT annotations. Compared with equally common non-associated chains, HLA-associated TCR beta chains in a later analysis were more clonally expanded and had lower generation probabilities. The study listed 164 TCR beta chains as associated with cytomegalovirus. Because counts were too low, some 16 rarely observed V segments, including chromosome 9 orphons, were excluded from the earlier analysis of fewer than 650 of the donors. Most TCR sequences were seen in very few donors, while some public TCRs were found in many individuals. A further reported finding was that TCR beta sequences accurately predicted the HLA-A and HLA-B alleles for most subjects in the first cohort. According to a later genetic analysis, donors in an Asian-associated ancestry cluster had fewer N-insertions in productive TCRs than the approximately 610-donor mean. Only TCR beta chains were sequenced in this cohort, and the absence of alpha or paired-chain data limited detectable features. Some IMGT-functional V segments, including TRBV6-2 and TRBV6-3, could not be told apart with the 87-base-pair reads, so those segments were excluded. A later genetic analysis associated a missense DCLRE1C variant with V-gene and J-gene trimming of TCR beta chains, and an independent cohort replicated the association. Presence/absence analyses assumed roughly uniform sequencing depth across donors, an assumption that may not hold. According to a later analysis, parvovirus B19, influenza, CMV and Epstein-Barr virus appeared linked to several top co-occurrence clusters. It was suggested by the authors that the approach could potentially be generalized to other disease states and immunological phenotypes.

The cohort comprised around 700 healthy bone marrow donors. Cohort members were all nominally healthy when sampled, although unrecorded immune exposures were likely present. The donor tested CMV seronegative, placing the donor among the roughly 400 seronegative members of the cohort. Every donor gave a peripheral blood sample, and the peripheral blood mononuclear cells from that sample were used for TCR beta sequencing. Genomic DNA extraction from the blood cell samples was performed with the Qiagen DNeasy Blood Extraction Kit. This sequence originates from a boy younger than 18 in good health and CMV-seronegative. The V and J segments used are TRBV19 and TRBJ2-2; a stretch of 7 junction bases matches TRBD1. The sequenced material came from PBMCs. CDR3 reads: CASSMTGPTSNTGELFF. The DNA sequence reads TGTGCCAGTAGTATGACAGGGCCAACCTCGAACACCGGGGAGCTGTTTTTT.